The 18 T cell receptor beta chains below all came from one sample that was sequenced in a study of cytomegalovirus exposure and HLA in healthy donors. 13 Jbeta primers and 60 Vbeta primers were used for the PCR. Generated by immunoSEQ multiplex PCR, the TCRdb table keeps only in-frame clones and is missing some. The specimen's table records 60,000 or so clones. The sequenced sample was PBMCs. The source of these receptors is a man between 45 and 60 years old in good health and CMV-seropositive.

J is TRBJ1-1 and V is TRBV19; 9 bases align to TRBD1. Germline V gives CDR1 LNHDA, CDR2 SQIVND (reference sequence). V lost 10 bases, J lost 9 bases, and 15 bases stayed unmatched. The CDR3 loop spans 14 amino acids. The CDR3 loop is CATTDRGGVWKAFF. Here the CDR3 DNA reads TGTGCCACCACGGACAGGGGAGGGGTTTGGAAAGCTTTCTTT.

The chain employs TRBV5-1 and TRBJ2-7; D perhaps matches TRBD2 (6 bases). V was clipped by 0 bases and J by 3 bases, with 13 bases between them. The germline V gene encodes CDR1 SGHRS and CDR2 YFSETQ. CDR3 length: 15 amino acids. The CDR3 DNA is TGCGCCAGCAGCTTGGCTACGGGACTTAGCTACGAGCAGTACTTC. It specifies CASSLATGLSYEQYF. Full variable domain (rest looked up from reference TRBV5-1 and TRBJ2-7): KAGVTQTPRYLIKTRGQQVTLSCSPISGHRSVSWYQQTPGQGLQFLFEYFSETQRNKGNFPGRFSGRQFSNSRSEMNVSTLELGDSALYLCASSLATGLSYEQYFGPGTRLTVT.

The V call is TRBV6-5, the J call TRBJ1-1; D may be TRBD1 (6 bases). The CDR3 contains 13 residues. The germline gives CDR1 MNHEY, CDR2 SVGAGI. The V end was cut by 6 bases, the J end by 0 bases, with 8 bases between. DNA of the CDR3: TGTGCCAGCAGGACAGGCATGAACACTGAAGCTTTCTTT. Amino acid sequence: CASRTGMNTEAFF.

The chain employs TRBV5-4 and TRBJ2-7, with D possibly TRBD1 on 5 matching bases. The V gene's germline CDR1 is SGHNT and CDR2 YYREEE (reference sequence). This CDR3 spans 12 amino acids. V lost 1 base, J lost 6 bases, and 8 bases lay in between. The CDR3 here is CASSLSRGEQYF. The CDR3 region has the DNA TGTGCCAGCAGCTTGAGTAGGGGCGAGCAGTACTTC.

CDR3 amino acids: CASINRAGSNQPQHF. The CDR3 DNA follows: TGTGCCAGCATTAATAGGGCGGGAAGCAATCAGCCCCAGCATTTT. The chain uses TRBV6-5 and TRBJ1-5; D is undetermined. Germline V gene lookup returns CDR1 MNHEY and CDR2 SVGAGI. Trimming removed 7 bases at V and 1 base at J, with 14 bases between. This CDR3 comprises 15 residues.

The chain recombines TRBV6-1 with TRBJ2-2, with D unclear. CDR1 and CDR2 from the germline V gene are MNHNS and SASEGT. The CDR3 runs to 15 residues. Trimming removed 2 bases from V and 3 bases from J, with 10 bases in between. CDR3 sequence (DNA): TGTGCCAGCAGTGAACGGCAGACTTACACCGGGGAGCTGTTTTTT. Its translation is CASSERQTYTGELFF.

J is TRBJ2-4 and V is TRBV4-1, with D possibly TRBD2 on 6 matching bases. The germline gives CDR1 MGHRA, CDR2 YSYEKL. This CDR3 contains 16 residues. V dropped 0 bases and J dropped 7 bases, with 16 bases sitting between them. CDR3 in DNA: TGCGCCAGCAGCCAAGATGGGGCGGGACTCGGGAACATTCAGTACTTC. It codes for CASSQDGAGLGNIQYF.

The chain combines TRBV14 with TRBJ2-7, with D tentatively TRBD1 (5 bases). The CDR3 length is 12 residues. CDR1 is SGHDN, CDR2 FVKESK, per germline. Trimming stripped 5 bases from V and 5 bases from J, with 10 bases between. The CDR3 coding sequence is TGTGCCAGCAGCGGGGCGCAAGACGAGCAGTACTTC. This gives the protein CASSGAQDEQYF.

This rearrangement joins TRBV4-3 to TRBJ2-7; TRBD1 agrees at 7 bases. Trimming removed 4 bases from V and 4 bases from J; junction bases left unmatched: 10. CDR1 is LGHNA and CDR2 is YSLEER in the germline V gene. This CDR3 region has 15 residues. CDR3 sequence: CASSPPDRERYEQYF. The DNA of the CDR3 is TGCGCCAGCAGCCCACCCGACAGGGAGAGGTACGAGCAGTACTTC.

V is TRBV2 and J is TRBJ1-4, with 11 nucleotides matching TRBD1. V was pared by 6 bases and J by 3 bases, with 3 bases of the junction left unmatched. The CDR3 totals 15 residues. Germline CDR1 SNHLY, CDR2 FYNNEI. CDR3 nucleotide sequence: TGTGCCAGCAGGGACAGGGGGCTGGCTAATGAAAAACTGTTTTTT. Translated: CASRDRGLANEKLFF.

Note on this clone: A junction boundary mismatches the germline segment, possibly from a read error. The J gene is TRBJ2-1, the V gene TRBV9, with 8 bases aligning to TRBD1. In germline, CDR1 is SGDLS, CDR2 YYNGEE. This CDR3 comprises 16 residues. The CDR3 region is CASSPLQGVSDNEQFF. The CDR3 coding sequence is TGTGCCAGCAGTCCCCTACAGGGGGTCTCCGACAATGAGCAGTTCTTC. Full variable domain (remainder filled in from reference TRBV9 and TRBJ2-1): DSGVTQTPKHLITATGQRVTLRCSPRSGDLSVYWYQQSLDQGLQFLIQYYNGEERAKGNILERFSAQQFPDLHSELNLSSLELGDSALYFCASSPLQGVSDNEQFFGPGTRLTVL.

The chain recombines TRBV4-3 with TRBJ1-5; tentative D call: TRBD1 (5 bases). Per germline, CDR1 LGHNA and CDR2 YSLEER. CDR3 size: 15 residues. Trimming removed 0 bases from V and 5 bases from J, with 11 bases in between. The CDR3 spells CASSQDFSTDQPQHF. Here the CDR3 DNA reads TGCGCCAGCAGCCAAGATTTTTCGACAGATCAGCCCCAGCATTTT.

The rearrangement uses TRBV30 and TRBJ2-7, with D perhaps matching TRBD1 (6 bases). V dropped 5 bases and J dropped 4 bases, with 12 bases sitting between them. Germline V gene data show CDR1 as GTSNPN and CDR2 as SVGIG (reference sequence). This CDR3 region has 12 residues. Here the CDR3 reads CAWGAGAYEQYF. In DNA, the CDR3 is TGTGCCTGGGGCGCAGGGGCGTACGAGCAGTACTTC.

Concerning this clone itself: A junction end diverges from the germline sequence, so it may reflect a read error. The CDR3 bases are TGTGCCAGCAGTCGAGGGGGGGGCTATCATTCACCCCTCCACTTT. Amino acids: CASSRGGGYHSPLHF. The chain combines TRBV6-5 with TRBJ1-6; the D gene is possibly TRBD1 (6 bases). Germline values: CDR1 MNHEY, CDR2 SVGAGI. This CDR3 is built from 15 residues.

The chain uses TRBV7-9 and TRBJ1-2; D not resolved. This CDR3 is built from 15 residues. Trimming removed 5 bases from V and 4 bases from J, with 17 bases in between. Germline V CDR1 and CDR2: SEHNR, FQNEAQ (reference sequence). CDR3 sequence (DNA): TGTGCCAGCAGCCTAGAAGTGTCGTCGGTCTATGGCTACACCTTC. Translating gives CASSLEVSSVYGYTF.

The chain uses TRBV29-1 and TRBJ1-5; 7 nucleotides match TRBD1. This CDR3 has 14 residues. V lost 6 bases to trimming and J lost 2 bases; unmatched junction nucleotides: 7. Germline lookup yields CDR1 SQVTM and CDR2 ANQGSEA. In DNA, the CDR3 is TGCAGCGTCCTCCCGGGACAGCGCAATCAGCCCCAGCATTTT. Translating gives CSVLPGQRNQPQHF. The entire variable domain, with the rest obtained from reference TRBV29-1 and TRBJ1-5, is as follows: SAVISQKPSRDICQRGTSLTIQCQVDSQVTMMFWYRQQPGQSLTLIATANQGSEATYESGFVIDKFPISRPNLTFSTLTVSNMSPEDSSIYLCSVLPGQRNQPQHFGDGTRLSIL.

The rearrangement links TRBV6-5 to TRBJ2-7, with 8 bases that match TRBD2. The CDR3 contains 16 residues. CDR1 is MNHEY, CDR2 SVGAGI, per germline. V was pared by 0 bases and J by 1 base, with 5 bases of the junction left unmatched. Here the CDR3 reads CASSYSRLAGSYEQYF. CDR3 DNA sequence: TGTGCCAGCAGTTACTCGAGGCTAGCGGGTTCCTACGAGCAGTACTTC.

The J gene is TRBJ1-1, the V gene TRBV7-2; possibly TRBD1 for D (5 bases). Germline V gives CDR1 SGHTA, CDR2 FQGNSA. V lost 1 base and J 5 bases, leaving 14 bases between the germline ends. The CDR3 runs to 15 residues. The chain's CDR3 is CASSLEGRVGTEAFF. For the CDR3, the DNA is TGTGCCAGCAGCTTAGAGGGCAGGGTAGGTACTGAAGCTTTCTTT.